What follows is one TCR beta chain and its context. Its cognate antigen is unknown. CD8 cells classed as naive were CD45RO-negative and positively selected for CCR7, excluding terminally differentiated effector memory CD45RA+ cells. The repertoire was sequenced with immunoSEQ multiplex PCR; TCRdb's copy has only in-frame clones and lacks some. Among over 800,000 clones, 80% to 95% were seen once, and the ten largest hold 24%. The source of the sample is a study of shared clonotypes between healthy human individuals. General study results and limits: The generation probabilities recorded for non-shared clonotypes fell below those of clonotypes shared by all four donors. As a rule, naive subsets had a larger estimated richness than memory subsets. Around 5.3% of naive CD4 clonotypes were shared across a few donors. Represented diversity (both genetic and exposure-history) was limited by the small number of donors.

The CDR3 totals 14 residues. Germline CDR1 is MNHNS and CDR2 is SASEGT. The germline V and J ends were trimmed by 11 bases and 9 bases, with 23 bases remaining between them. This TCR was recovered from a young man in good health. This rearrangement joins TRBV6-1 to TRBJ2-1, with a possible D match to TRBD2 (5 bases). Sequenced material: naive CD8+ T cells sorted from blood. The CDR3 DNA reads as TGTGCCGCTGGAGGTCGAGGGCGGATTAGTGAGCAGTTCTTC. Translating gives CAAGGRGRISEQFF.